This T cell receptor (beta chain) was found in a study of blood T cell repertoires in COVID-19. Turning to the study itself: From T cells, B-cell-depleted T cells, or PBMCs came the material, which was cDNA or gDNA.

The CDR3 spans 16 residues. V was cut by 1 base and J by 2 bases, with 12 bases left in between. Germline V gene data show CDR1 as LNHDA and CDR2 as SQIVND (reference sequence). Only in-frame clones appear in the TCRdb table, and some are missing; sequencing was by immunoSEQ multiplex PCR. The sample contains over 65,000 clones, over 80% of which appear only once. The rearrangement uses TRBV19 and TRBJ2-4; D is undetermined. The TCR comes from a man at least 80 years old with active or convalescent COVID-19. Sequenced input: peripheral blood. CDR3 coding DNA: TGTGCCAGTAGTATAGGTCTCTATTGGTCCAAAAACATTCAGTACTTC. It is translated as CASSIGLYWSKNIQYF. Looking up the rest from reference TRBV19 and TRBJ2-4 gives the full variable domain: DGGITQSPKYLFRKEGQNVTLSCEQNLNHDAMYWYRQDPGQGLRLIYYSQIVNDFQKGDIAEGYSVSREKKESFPLTVTSAQKNPTAFYLCASSIGLYWSKNIQYFGAGTRLSVL.